This TCR beta chain stems from a study of blood T cells in healthy people across ages (dated by TCRdb to between 2015 and 2017). Context from the whole study: Template switching captured roughly one uniquely barcoded TCR beta cDNA molecule per two T cells in model experiments. Using deep sequencing normalized with unique cDNA molecular identifiers, the study measured how TCR beta repertoire diversity changes with age. Four age groups were formed from the donors: young (average roughly 15 years), middle-aged (roughly 38), aged (approximately 60) and long-lived (more than 75). To avoid experimental bias, donors of different ages were spread randomly across the sequencing lanes. For two donors (one aged 18 to 30 and one aged 80 or older), the study analyzed two additional independent replicas of 1 million unique cDNA reads from the same blood draw.

The germline V gene (reference sequence) sets CDR1 to GTSNPN and CDR2 to SVGIG. Counted from cysteine to phenylalanine, this CDR3 has 15 amino acids. Just CDR3 DNA is preserved here, 45 bases in frame from base 1. The V and J ends are trimmed by 3 bases and 9 bases, leaving 18 bases between them. Comment on this clonotype: The target of this receptor is not known. Per-base qualities were not stored, and no clone one base away is much larger.

Library prep was done by 5' RACE. The sequencer listed for this sample is Illumina HiSeq 2500. A second PCR of roughly 6 to 12 cycles was performed with a sample-barcoded 5' primer and a J-beta primer mix. A unique molecular identifier was introduced onto each TCR beta cDNA molecule by a template-switch 5' adaptor carrying 12 random nucleotides. At least 2.5 million CDR3-containing paired-end reads were obtained from each sample. First-strand cDNA was synthesized from all RNA with the Mint cDNA synthesis kit, primed by a TRBC-specific oligonucleotide. All cDNA was treated with uracil-DNA glycosylase and then went through a first 18-cycle PCR with the universal primers M1SS and BC2_uni_R. The authors' pipeline ran thus. Normalization of each sample was performed by random selection of 1 million high-quality reads, each carrying a distinct molecular identifier. Reads sharing molecular identifiers were discarded rather than binned into consensus sequences. CDR3 identification, clonotype clustering and error correction used MiTCR with a Q25 quality threshold and the strictest error-elimination algorithm. Lower-bound total TCR beta diversity was estimated with a nonparametric unseen species model using Euler transformation. The public reads were reprocessed in TCRdb via fastp at Q25 and MiXCR, keeping in-frame beta chains. Rows merge per CDR3 protein into single entries with the most common DNA and genes. The V and J calls shown here were made by TCRdb, not taken from the authors' results. A total of approximately 1,000,000 distinct CDR3 sequences appear in this sample, more than 30% of them only once. Of the sample, less than 15% is held by the ten largest clones.

What the work shows at the level of the full study, not this receptor alone: Because profiling used bulk unsorted PBMCs, naive and antigen-experienced compartments could not be compared conclusively. Donor CMV infection status was unknown, potentially confounding age-related changes in expanded clonotypes. Compared with the aged group, the long-lived group had more naive CD4+ T cells, fewer expanded clones and increased TCR diversity, suggesting age selection. Estimates of total diversity based on one million sequenced T cells were considered lower bounds and underestimates. A strong correlation was found between observed TCR beta diversity and the percentage of naive T cells measured by flow cytometry. As age increased, observed TCR beta diversity per million T cells dropped in a roughly linear way, and a significant reduction was already evident by age approximately 40.

Donors were 40 or so systemically healthy Caucasian individuals from Russia aged roughly 6 to 95 years. Around 10 milliliters of peripheral blood were collected from each donor into EDTA-treated Vacutainer tubes. PBMCs were isolated by Ficoll-Paque density-gradient centrifugation, with at least 7 million obtained per sample. Trizol reagent was used to extract total RNA from PBMCs, with at least 5 micrograms per sample. The percentages of naive CD45RAhigh/CD27high T cells were determined by flow cytometry on a PBMC aliquot from every donor. This sequence was found in a man between 18 and 29 years old in good health. This receptor chain uses TRBV30 and TRBJ1-6; the D gene assignment is ambiguous. Sequencing was carried out using blood. The DNA sequence is given as TGTGCCTGGAGCCTTCATCCGTCCGGGTCTTCACCCCTCCACTTT. Protein translation: CAWSLHPSGSSPLHF.